This passage covers 9 T cell receptor beta chains from one sample sequenced in a study of Ad26.COV2.S vaccination and SARS-CoV-2 variants. Sequencing used immunoSEQ multiplex PCR; TCRdb keeps in-frame clones, though not all of them. Altogether 410,000 or so clones are present, over 80% being singletons, with the ten largest covering about 1.6%. The treatment here: some 20 received Ad26.COV2.S at low or high dose, single or two shots; about five received placebo; per-sample allocation not given. On day 63 after the first injection, vaccine and placebo recipients gave samples. The sample consisted of peripheral blood, taken in a trial of Ad26.COV2.S vaccine versus placebo. These receptors were collected from a person aged 18 to 59 who received the Ad26.COV2.S COVID-19 vaccine or a placebo.

Only one count was recorded for this clone. J is TRBJ2-7 and V is TRBV19; D is possibly TRBD1 or TRBD2 (5 bases each). Germline V gene data show CDR1 as LNHDA and CDR2 as SQIVND (reference sequence). Trimming shortened V by 4 bases and J by 9 bases, and 10 bases separated the two germline ends. The CDR3 runs to 11 residues. CDR3 DNA sequence: TGTGCCAGTAGTACGGGACCTTTGCAGTACTTC. Amino acids: CASSTGPLQYF.

A note on this clone: In the same sample, other DNA sequences code for this CDR3. V gene TRBV18 combines with J gene TRBJ1-2, with D maybe TRBD1 (5 bases). V lost 1 base to trimming and J lost 6 bases, with 9 bases between them. CDR1 is KGHSH, CDR2 LQKENI, per germline. CDR3 length: 13 amino acids. CDR3 DNA sequence: TGTGCCAGCTCACCACTCCAGGGTGATGGCTACACCTTC. Encoded protein: CASSPLQGDGYTF.

V and J are TRBV6-5 and TRBJ2-3; D remains unclear. Looked up from germline, CDR1 is MNHEY and CDR2 is SVGAGI. This CDR3 has 13 residues. Trimming pared 2 bases from V and 2 bases from J, leaving 5 bases between. The CDR3 DNA sequence: TGTGCCAGCAGTTACCCCCCCACAGATACGCAGTATTTT. Its translation is CASSYPPTDTQYF.

The V and J genes are TRBV12-3 or TRBV12-4 and TRBJ1-1; the match to TRBD1 covers 7 bases. CDR3 length: 13 residues. V lost 8 bases and J lost 5; bases outside the gene matches: 8. DNA of the CDR3: TGTGCCAGCCAAAAAACAGGGGATACTGAAGCTTTCTTT. Its protein is CASQKTGDTEAFF.

The chain recombines TRBV7-2 with TRBJ2-3; 13 bases fit TRBD2. With 5 bases clipped from V and 7 bases from J, the junction kept 6 bases outside the gene matches. The CDR3 has 15 amino acids. Per germline, CDR1 SGHTA and CDR2 FQGNSA. CDR3 region: CASSKTSGGAHTQYF. Here the CDR3 DNA reads TGTGCCAGCAGCAAAACTAGCGGGGGGGCCCATACGCAGTATTTT.

The J gene is TRBJ2-2, the V gene TRBV6-2 or TRBV6-3; 7 nucleotides line up with TRBD2. With V trimmed by 5 bases and J by 0 bases, 6 bases remained unmatched. The CDR3 spans 16 residues. Germline lookup yields CDR1 MNHEY and CDR2 SVGEGT. CDR3: CASSIRAGSNTGELFF. The CDR3 region has the DNA TGTGCCAGCAGTATTCGAGCGGGGTCGAACACCGGGGAGCTGTTTTTT.

CDR3 DNA: TGTGCCAGCTCACCACCGAGCAGGCTTCAAGCTTTCTTT. This encodes CASSPPSRLQAFF. The chain employs TRBV18 and TRBJ1-1; D unresolved. The CDR3 length is 13 residues. CDR1 and CDR2 (germline): KGHSH, LQKENI. V lost 0 bases to trimming and J lost 9 bases, with 11 bases between them.

The chain links TRBV9 to TRBJ2-2; D not resolved. The CDR3 consists of 17 residues. The germline V gene encodes CDR1 SGDLS and CDR2 YYNGEE. V lost 1 base to trimming and J lost 4 bases, with 17 bases between them. CDR3 in amino acids: CASSVLSQPPGTGELFF. In nucleotides, the CDR3 is TGTGCCAGCAGCGTACTCTCTCAACCTCCGGGCACCGGGGAGCTGTTTTTT.

The CDR3 region is CASNLDSGGRQETQYF. The CDR3 coding sequence is TGTGCCAGCAACCTAGATAGCGGGGGGAGGCAAGAGACCCAGTACTTC. The chain is built from TRBV11-2 and TRBJ2-5, with 10 nucleotides matching TRBD2. There are 16 residues in the CDR3. The V gene's germline CDR1 is SGHAT and CDR2 FQNNGV. Trimming took 7 bases from V and 2 from J; bases not matched to a gene: 10.